A single sample is the source of the 21 T cell receptor beta chains below, sequenced in a study of control samples from healthy donors and cancer patients. Clones were read by immunoSEQ multiplex PCR, and TCRdb kept only the in-frame ones, dropping some. The sample includes approximately 86,000 clones, under 90% of them seen just once. The sequencing input was blood. These receptors came from a woman between 40 and 50 years old in good health.

The V gene is TRBV5-4, the J gene TRBJ1-1; D is unresolved. Trimming cost V 0 bases and J 1 base, with 4 bases left between them. Germline assignment: CDR1 SGHNT and CDR2 YYREEE (reference sequence). CDR3 length: 13 amino acids. CDR3 region: CASSLDWNTEAFF. The CDR3 DNA follows: TGTGCCAGCAGCTTGGATTGGAACACTGAAGCTTTCTTT.

The genes are TRBV19 and TRBJ2-1; 9 nucleotides match TRBD1. The CDR3 extends over 13 amino acids. Per germline, CDR1 LNHDA and CDR2 SQIVND (reference sequence). V lost 5 bases to trimming and J lost 6 bases; unmatched junction nucleotides: 2. This CDR3 reads CASSSTGGNEQFF. In DNA form, the CDR3 reads TGTGCCAGTAGTTCGACAGGGGGCAATGAGCAGTTCTTC.

This chain joins TRBV23-1 and TRBJ1-1, with D maybe TRBD1 (6 bases). TRBV23-1 counts as an open reading frame of uncertain function. Trimming pared 1 base from V and 1 base from J, leaving 16 bases between. CDR3 size: 17 residues. In DNA form, the CDR3 reads TGCGCCAGCAGTCAATGCTCCGGGACATCTTCGAACACTGAAGCTTTCTTT. This codes for CASSQCSGTSSNTEAFF.

The chain combines TRBV6-2 or TRBV6-3 with TRBJ2-7; 8 positions agree with TRBD1. J lost 3 bases, V lost 4 bases, and 8 bases had no gene match. Germline V gene lookup returns CDR1 MNHEY and CDR2 SVGEGT. The CDR3 loop spans 15 amino acids. The CDR3 region has the DNA TGTGCCAGCAGTTCTACCGGGACAGGAAACTACGAGCAGTACTTC. This encodes CASSSTGTGNYEQYF.

This clone was observed a single time. The rearrangement uses TRBV7-3 and TRBJ2-3, with 11 bases fitting TRBD1. The CDR3 is made up of 15 amino acids. V shed 5 bases and J 4 bases; nucleotides not matched to a gene: 5. The germline gives CDR1 SGHTA, CDR2 FQGTGA. CDR3 DNA sequence: TGTGCCAGCAGCCCTCGGACAGGGGGCGCAGATACGCAGTATTTT. Translating gives CASSPRTGGADTQYF.

This clone has a handful of counts. The V call is TRBV30, the J call TRBJ1-1, with 8 bases lining up with TRBD1. Germline V lookup: CDR1 GTSNPN, CDR2 SVGIG (reference sequence). The CDR3 sequence is 12 residues long. After removal of 0 bases from V and 8 bases from J, the junction contained 2 bases not matched to a gene. CDR3 residues: CAWSVGTGEAFF. The CDR3 DNA reads TGTGCCTGGAGTGTAGGGACAGGCGAAGCTTTCTTT.

The V and J genes are TRBV12-5 and TRBJ2-3; D is uncertain. V was cut by 6 bases and J by 9 bases, with 13 bases left in between. In germline, CDR1 is LGHNT, CDR2 FRNRAP. The CDR3 contains 12 residues. CDR3 sequence: CASGAAVRTQYF. In nucleotides, the CDR3 is TGTGCTAGTGGGGCGGCGGTTAGGACGCAGTATTTT.

This chain links TRBV5-5 with TRBJ2-6, with a weak D call TRBD1 (6 bases). Deletions cut 1 base from V and 2 bases from J, with 7 bases between. The V gene's germline CDR1 is SGHKS and CDR2 YYEKEE (reference sequence). CDR3 length equals 15 residues. CDR3 protein: CASSLNRAGANVLTF. The CDR3 nucleotides read TGTGCCAGCAGCTTGAACAGGGCTGGGGCCAACGTCCTGACTTTC.

The rearrangement joins TRBV29-1 to TRBJ2-3; possibly TRBD1 for D (5 bases). This CDR3 has 13 residues. Germline loops: CDR1 SQVTM, CDR2 ANQGSEA. Trimming stripped 4 bases from V and 3 bases from J, with 11 bases between. CDR3 bases: TGCAGCGTTGTGGGCAGGGTAACAGATACGCAGTATTTT. Its translation is CSVVGRVTDTQYF.

This clone showed up just once. The J gene is TRBJ2-2, the V gene TRBV25-1; the D is unclear. V dropped 4 bases and J dropped 0 bases, with 3 bases sitting between them. The CDR3 contains 13 residues. Germline values: CDR1 MGHDK, CDR2 SYGVNS. CDR3 sequence reads: CASSGANTGELFF. DNA of the CDR3: TGTGCCAGCAGTGGGGCGAACACCGGGGAGCTGTTTTTT.

The V and J genes are TRBV6-5 and TRBJ1-4; 9 positions agree with TRBD1. The CDR3 sequence is 15 residues long. V dropped 6 bases and J dropped 2; count of bases not matched to a gene: 4. Per the germline V gene, CDR1 is MNHEY and CDR2 is SVGAGI. The CDR3 sequence: CASRKTGGTNEKLFF. CDR3 coding DNA: TGTGCCAGCAGAAAAACAGGGGGCACTAATGAAAAACTGTTTTTT.

V and J are TRBV12-3 or TRBV12-4 and TRBJ1-2, with a tentative D call TRBD1 (6 bases). V was clipped by 5 bases and J by 9 bases, with 13 bases between them. This CDR3 is 12 amino acids long. CDR3 in amino acids: CASSRGQPRYTF. The CDR3 region has the DNA TGTGCCAGCAGTAGAGGACAGCCACGCTACACCTTC.

This chain joins TRBV6-4 and TRBJ2-3; D unclear. The CDR3 runs to 13 residues. CDR1 is MRHNA and CDR2 is SNTAGT in the germline V gene. V dropped 4 bases and J dropped 4 bases, with 9 bases sitting between them. CDR3 sequence: CASSASEADTQYF. The CDR3 coding sequence is TGTGCCAGCAGTGCGTCGGAAGCAGATACGCAGTATTTT.

This chain uses TRBV7-2 with TRBJ2-5, with unresolved D. CDR3 length: 15 residues. V was clipped by 5 bases and J by 4 bases, with 17 bases between them. Germline V gives CDR1 SGHTA, CDR2 FQGNSA. In DNA, the CDR3 is TGTGCCAGCAGCGCAAGCCTAGTTTTCGGAGAGACCCAGTACTTC. Its translation is CASSASLVFGETQYF.

This chain links TRBV7-3 with TRBJ2-2, with D perhaps TRBD1 or TRBD2 (5 bases each). The CDR3 is 15 amino acids. Trimming left V 5 bases short and J 4 bases short, with 14 bases between. The germline gives CDR1 SGHTA, CDR2 FQGTGA. CDR3 loop: CASSQQAGSTGELFF. Here the CDR3 DNA reads TGTGCCAGCAGCCAGCAGGCAGGGAGCACCGGGGAGCTGTTTTTT.

The chain recombines TRBV5-1 with TRBJ1-4; 9 bases align to TRBD1. The V gene's germline CDR1 is SGHRS and CDR2 YFSETQ. V was pared by 4 bases and J by 3 bases, with 7 bases of the junction left unmatched. The CDR3 contains 16 residues. In nucleotides, the CDR3 is TGCGCCAGCAGCCGGACAGGGGAGGGCTCTAATGAAAAACTGTTTTTT. It translates to CASSRTGEGSNEKLFF.

This chain connects TRBV18 to TRBJ1-1; D is perhaps TRBD1 (5 bases). Between the trimmed V and J ends, which lost 2 bases and 2 bases, there was a span of 9 bases. CDR1 and CDR2 from the germline V gene are KGHSH and LQKENI. The CDR3 length is 14 residues. The CDR3 region has the DNA TGTGCCAGCTCACCAACGACAGTCAACACTGAAGCTTTCTTT. This sequence encodes CASSPTTVNTEAFF.

V is TRBV18 and J is TRBJ2-2; D may be TRBD1 or TRBD2 (5 bases each). The V end lost 2 bases, the J end lost 5 bases, and 18 bases lay between the germline ends. This CDR3 is 17 amino acids long. Germline lookup yields CDR1 KGHSH and CDR2 LQKENI. The CDR3 reads CASSPIGKGLSTGELFF. In nucleotides, the CDR3 is TGTGCCAGCTCACCAATCGGGAAGGGGTTATCAACCGGGGAGCTGTTTTTT.

As concerns this clone: An end of the junction differs from the germline gene, which may be a read error. This chain links TRBV6-5 with TRBJ2-5, with TRBD1 identical over 8 bases. This CDR3 comprises 15 residues. Germline-derived CDR1 and CDR2 are MNHEY and SVGAGI. The CDR3 loop is CASSYEGQAPRERHF. For the CDR3, the DNA is TGTGCCAGCAGTTACGAGGGACAGGCACCAAGAGAGAGGCACTTC.

V is TRBV30 and J is TRBJ2-3, with TRBD2 matching 8 bases. CDR1 is GTSNPN and CDR2 is SVGIG in the germline V gene (reference sequence). Trimming took 6 bases from V and 1 from J; bases not matched to a gene: 15. The CDR3 has 17 residues. This CDR3 reads CACLVAGPLGGTDTQYF. DNA of the CDR3: TGTGCCTGCTTGGTAGCGGGGCCATTAGGTGGCACAGATACGCAGTATTTT.

The chain couples TRBV7-2 to TRBJ2-5, with D uncertain. Germline V gene data show CDR1 as SGHTA and CDR2 as FQGNSA. The CDR3 runs 13 residues. The V and J ends lost 5 bases and 4 bases respectively, with 11 bases between them. The CDR3 loop reads CASSAITGETQYF. DNA of the CDR3: TGTGCCAGCAGCGCGATAACGGGAGAGACCCAGTACTTC.